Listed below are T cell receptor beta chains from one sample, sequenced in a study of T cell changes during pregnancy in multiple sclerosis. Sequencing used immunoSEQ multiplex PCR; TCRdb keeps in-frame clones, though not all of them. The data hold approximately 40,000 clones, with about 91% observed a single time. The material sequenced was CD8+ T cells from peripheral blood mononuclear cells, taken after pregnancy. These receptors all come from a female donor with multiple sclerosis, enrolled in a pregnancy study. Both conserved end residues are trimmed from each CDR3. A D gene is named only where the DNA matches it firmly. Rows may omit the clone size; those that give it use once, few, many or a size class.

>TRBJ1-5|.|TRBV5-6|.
ASSLRRNNQPQH
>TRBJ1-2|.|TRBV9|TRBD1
ASRGTGGGYT
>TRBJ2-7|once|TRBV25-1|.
ASSESTRVAEQY
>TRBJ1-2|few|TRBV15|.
ATSSTESWQDGYT
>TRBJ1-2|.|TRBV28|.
ASSLGQRYGYT
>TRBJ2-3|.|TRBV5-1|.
ASSLARLYGTDTQY
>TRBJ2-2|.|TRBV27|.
ASSTNTKTGELF
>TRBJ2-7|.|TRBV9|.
ASSSTLETEDEQY
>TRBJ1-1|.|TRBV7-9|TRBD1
ASSSPDRGVNTEAF
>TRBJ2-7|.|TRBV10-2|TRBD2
ASSERAGGISDEQY